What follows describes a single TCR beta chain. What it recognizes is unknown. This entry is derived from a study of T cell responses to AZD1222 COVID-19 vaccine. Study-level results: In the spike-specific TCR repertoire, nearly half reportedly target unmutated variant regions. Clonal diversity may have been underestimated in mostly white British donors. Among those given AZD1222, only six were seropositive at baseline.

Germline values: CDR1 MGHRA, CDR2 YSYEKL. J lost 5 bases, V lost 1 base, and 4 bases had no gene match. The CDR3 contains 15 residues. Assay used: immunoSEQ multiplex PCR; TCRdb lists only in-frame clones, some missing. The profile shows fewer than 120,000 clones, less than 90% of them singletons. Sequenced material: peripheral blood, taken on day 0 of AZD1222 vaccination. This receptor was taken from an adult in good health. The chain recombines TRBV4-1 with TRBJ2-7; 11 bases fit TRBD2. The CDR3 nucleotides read TGCGCCAGCAGCCAAGGACTAGCGGGAACTAACGAGCAGTACTTC. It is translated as CASSQGLAGTNEQYF.